The present TCR beta chain was sequenced within a study of T cell changes during pregnancy in multiple sclerosis. This table comes from immunoSEQ multiplex PCR, and its TCRdb copy is limited to in-frame clones, with some not included. The sample includes 40,000 to 50,000 clones, approximately 91% of them seen just once. CDR1 is SGHDT and CDR2 is YYEEEE in the germline V gene. This CDR3 is 16 amino acids long. The ends were cut back, 2 bases at V and 4 bases at J, with 15 bases in the middle. This clonotype was sampled from a female donor with multiple sclerosis, enrolled in a pregnancy study. This specimen was CD8+ T cells from peripheral blood mononuclear cells, taken after pregnancy. The rearrangement joins TRBV5-6 to TRBJ2-2, with D possibly matching TRBD2 (7 bases). This CDR3 is CASSLSRRGRTGELFF. The DNA for the CDR3 is TGTGCCAGCAGCTTAAGCCGGCGGGGGCGCACCGGGGAGCTGTTTTTT.